This TCR beta chain appears in the sequencing data of a study of blood T cells in healthy people across ages. Using a J-beta primer mix together with a sample-barcoded 5' primer, a second PCR was run for about 6 to 11 cycles. TCRdb re-called the 5' RACE reads with MiXCR, one entry per CDR3 protein. The repertoire holds some 1.6 million distinct CDR3 sequences, almost 35% seen once, with about 10% in the top ten. This CDR3 is 14 amino acids long. Germline CDR1 and CDR2: LGHNA and YNFKEQ. Concerning this clonotype: At one end, the junction sequence differs from germline, possibly due to a read error.

This receptor was taken from a woman aged 25 to 39 in good health. The sample taken for sequencing was blood. The V and J genes are TRBV4-2 and TRBJ2-3; 8 nucleotides match TRBD2. The CDR3 nucleotides read TGTGTCAGCAGCCAGGGGACTAGTCGCGATACGCAGTATTTT. It is translated as CVSSQGTSRDTQYF.